This T cell receptor beta chain comes out of a study of cytomegalovirus exposure and HLA in healthy donors. Across the study: Across about 400 genotyped donors, about 86% landed in the Caucasian-associated ancestry cluster.

The CDR3 is made up of 13 amino acids. In germline, CDR1 is SGHRS, CDR2 YFSETQ. Losses at the gene ends were 5 bases for V and 6 bases for J; bases not matched to a gene: 6. Notes on the study in general: Researchers catalogued approximately 170 TCR beta chains as cytomegalovirus-associated. DRB1 had the most TCR associations and HLA-C the fewest, a later analysis found, with rates varying by HLA locus. It was taken for granted in presence/absence analyses that sequencing depth across donors was roughly uniform.

The PCR made use of 60 Vbeta and 13 Jbeta primers. Clones were read by immunoSEQ multiplex PCR, and TCRdb kept only the in-frame ones, dropping some. Of under 250,000 clones detected, over 60% appear once; the ten largest clones hold around 1.9%. As regards this clone: What it binds is not known.

The chain employs TRBV5-1 and TRBJ1-1; 8 positions agree with TRBD1. The sequencing sample was made of PBMCs. The TCR was taken from a male donor in good health and CMV-seronegative. The CDR3 DNA follows: TGCGCCAGCAGTCGCAGGGGGCGGCCTGAAGCTTTCTTT. It yields the protein CASSRRGRPEAFF.